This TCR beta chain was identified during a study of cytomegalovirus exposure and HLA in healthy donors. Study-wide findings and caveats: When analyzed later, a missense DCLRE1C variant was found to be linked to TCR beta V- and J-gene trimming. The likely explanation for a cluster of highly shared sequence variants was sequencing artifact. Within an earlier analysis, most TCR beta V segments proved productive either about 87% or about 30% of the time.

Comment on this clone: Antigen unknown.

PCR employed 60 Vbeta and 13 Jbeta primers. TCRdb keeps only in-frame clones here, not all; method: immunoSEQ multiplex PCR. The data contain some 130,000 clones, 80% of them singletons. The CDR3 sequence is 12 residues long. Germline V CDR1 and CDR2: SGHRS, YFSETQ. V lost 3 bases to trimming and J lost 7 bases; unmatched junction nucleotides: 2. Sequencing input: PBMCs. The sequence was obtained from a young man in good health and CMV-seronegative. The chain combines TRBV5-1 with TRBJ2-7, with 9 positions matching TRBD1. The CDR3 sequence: CASSWDREEQYF. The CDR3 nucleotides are TGCGCCAGCAGCTGGGACAGGGAAGAGCAGTACTTC.